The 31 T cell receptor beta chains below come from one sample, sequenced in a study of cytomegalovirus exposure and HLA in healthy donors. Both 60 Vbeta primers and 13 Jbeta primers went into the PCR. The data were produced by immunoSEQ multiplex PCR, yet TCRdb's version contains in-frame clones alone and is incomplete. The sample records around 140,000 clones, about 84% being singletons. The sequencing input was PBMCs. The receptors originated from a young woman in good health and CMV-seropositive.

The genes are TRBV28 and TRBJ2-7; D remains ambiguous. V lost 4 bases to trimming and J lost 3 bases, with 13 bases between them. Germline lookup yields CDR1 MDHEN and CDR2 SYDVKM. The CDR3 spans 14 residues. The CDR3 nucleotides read TGTGCCAGCAGTTATCGTAGAAGCGACTACGAGCAGTACTTC. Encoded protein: CASSYRRSDYEQYF.

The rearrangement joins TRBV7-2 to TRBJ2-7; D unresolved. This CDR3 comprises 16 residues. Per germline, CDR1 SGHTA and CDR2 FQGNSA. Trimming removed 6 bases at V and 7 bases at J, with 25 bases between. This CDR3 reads CASSPARSSPTWEQYF. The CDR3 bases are TGTGCCAGCAGTCCTGCCAGGTCCTCTCCTACGTGGGAGCAGTACTTC.

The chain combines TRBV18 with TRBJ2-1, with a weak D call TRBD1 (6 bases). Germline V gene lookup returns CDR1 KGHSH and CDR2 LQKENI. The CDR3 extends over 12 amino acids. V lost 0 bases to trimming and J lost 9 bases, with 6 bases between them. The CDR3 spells CASSPPRGEQFF. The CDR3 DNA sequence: TGTGCCAGCTCACCACCCAGGGGTGAGCAGTTCTTC.

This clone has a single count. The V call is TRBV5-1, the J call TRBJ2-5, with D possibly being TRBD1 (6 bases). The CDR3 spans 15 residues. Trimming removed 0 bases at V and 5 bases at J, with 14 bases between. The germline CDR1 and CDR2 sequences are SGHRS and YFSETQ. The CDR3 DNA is TGCGCCAGCAGCTTGGACCAGGGTAGGGGGGAGACCCAGTACTTC. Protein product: CASSLDQGRGETQYF.

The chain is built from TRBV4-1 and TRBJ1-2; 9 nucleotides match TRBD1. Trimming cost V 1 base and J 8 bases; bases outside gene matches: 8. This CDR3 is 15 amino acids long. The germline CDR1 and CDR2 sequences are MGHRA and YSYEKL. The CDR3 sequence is CASSQVWDRAGGYTF. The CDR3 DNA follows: TGCGCCAGCAGCCAAGTCTGGGACAGGGCAGGCGGCTACACCTTC.

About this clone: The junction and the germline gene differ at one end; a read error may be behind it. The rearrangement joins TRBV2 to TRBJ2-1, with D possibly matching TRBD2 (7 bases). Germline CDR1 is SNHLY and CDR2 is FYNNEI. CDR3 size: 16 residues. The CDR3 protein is CASSDFRRGRHNEQFF. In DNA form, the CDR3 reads TGTGCCAGCAGTGATTTCAGGCGGGGGCGTCACAATGAGCAATTCTTC.

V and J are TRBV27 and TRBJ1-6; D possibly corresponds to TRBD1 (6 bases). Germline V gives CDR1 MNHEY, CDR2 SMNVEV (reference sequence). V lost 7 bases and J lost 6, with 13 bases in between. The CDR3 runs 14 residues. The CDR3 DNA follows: TGTGCCAGCAAAAATCAGGGGTTTAATTCACCCCTCCACTTT. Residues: CASKNQGFNSPLHF.

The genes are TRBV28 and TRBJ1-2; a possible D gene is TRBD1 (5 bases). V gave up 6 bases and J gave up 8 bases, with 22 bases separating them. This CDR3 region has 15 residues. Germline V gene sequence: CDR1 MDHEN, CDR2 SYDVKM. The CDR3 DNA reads TGTGCCAGCAGGGTGCCGGGACCGCGGGGAGGAGGCTACACCTTC. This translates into CASRVPGPRGGGYTF.

The CDR3 DNA reads as TGCAGCGTTTGGGGGGGGGTAGGCCAGCCCCAGCATTTT. Protein product: CSVWGGVGQPQHF. V and J are TRBV29-1 and TRBJ1-5, with D possibly being TRBD1 (5 bases). The CDR3 totals 13 residues. Trimming removed 5 bases from V and 7 bases from J, with 15 bases in between. CDR1 SQVTM and CDR2 ANQGSEA come from the germline V gene.

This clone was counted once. The CDR3 sequence is CASSLSGGSNTGELFF. The DNA for the CDR3 is TGCGCCAGCAGCTTGTCTGGAGGCTCGAACACCGGGGAGCTGTTTTTT. The V call is TRBV5-1, the J call TRBJ2-2, with D tentatively TRBD2 (5 bases). Trimming removed 1 base from V and 0 bases from J, with 10 bases in between. The CDR3 extends over 16 amino acids. Germline assignment: CDR1 SGHRS and CDR2 YFSETQ.

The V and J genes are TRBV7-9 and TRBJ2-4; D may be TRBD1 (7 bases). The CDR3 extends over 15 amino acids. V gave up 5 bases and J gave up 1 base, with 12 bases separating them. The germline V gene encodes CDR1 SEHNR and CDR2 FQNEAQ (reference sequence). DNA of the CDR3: TGTGCCAGCAGCCGGGGGACAGACGCCAAAAACATTCAGTACTTC. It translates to CASSRGTDAKNIQYF. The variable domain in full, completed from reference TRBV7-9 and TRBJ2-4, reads DTGVSQNPRHKITKRGQNVTFRCDPISEHNRLYWYRQTLGQGPEFLTYFQNEAQLEKSRLLSDRFSAERPKGSFSTLEIQRTEQGDSAMYLCASSRGTDAKNIQYFGAGTRLSVL.

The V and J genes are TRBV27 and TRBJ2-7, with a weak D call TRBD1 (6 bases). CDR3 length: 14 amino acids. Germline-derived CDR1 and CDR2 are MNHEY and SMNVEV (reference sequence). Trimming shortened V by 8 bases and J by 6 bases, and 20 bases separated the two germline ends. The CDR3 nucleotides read TGTGCCAGCGGTACAATGCGAGACAGGCGCGAGCAGTACTTC. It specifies CASGTMRDRREQYF.

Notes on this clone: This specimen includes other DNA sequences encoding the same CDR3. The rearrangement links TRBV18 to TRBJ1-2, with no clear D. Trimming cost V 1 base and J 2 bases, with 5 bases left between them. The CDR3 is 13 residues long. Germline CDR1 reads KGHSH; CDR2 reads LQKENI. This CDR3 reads CASSPRQNYGYTF. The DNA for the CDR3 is TGTGCCAGCTCACCACGACAAAACTATGGCTACACCTTC.

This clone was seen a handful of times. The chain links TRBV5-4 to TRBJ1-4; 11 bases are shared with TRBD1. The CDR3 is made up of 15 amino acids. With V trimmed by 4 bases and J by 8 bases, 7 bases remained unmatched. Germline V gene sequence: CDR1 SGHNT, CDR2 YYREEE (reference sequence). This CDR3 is CASSPEGQGDEKLFF. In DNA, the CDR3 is TGTGCCAGCAGCCCTGAGGGACAGGGGGACGAAAAACTGTTTTTT.

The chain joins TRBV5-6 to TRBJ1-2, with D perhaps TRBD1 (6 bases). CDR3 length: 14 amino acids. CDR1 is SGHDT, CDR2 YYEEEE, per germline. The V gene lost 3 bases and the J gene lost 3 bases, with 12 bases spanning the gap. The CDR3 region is CASSSTGSDYGYTF. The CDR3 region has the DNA TGTGCCAGCAGCTCTACAGGGAGCGACTATGGCTACACCTTC.

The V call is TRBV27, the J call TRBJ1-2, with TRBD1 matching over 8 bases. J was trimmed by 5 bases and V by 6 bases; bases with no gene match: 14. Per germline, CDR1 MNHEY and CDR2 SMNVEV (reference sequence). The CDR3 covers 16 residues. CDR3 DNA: TGTGCCAGCAGACTACTGACGGCAGGGGGCCTGTATGGCTACACCTTC. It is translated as CASRLLTAGGLYGYTF.

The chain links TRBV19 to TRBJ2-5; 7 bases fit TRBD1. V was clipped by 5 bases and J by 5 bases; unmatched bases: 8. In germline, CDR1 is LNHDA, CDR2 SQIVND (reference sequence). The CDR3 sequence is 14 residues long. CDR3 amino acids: CASSAQTGLETQYF. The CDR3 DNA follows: TGTGCCAGTAGTGCCCAGACAGGGTTGGAGACCCAGTACTTC. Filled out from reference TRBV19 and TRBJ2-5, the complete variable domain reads DGGITQSPKYLFRKEGQNVTLSCEQNLNHDAMYWYRQDPGQGLRLIYYSQIVNDFQKGDIAEGYSVSREKKESFPLTVTSAQKNPTAFYLCASSAQTGLETQYFGPGTRLLVL.

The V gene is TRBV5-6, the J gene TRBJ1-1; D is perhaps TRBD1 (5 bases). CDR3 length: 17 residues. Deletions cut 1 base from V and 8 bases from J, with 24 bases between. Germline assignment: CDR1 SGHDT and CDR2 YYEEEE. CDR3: CASSLWGSGGTLKEAFF. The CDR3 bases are TGTGCCAGCAGCTTGTGGGGGTCTGGGGGGACCCTGAAAGAAGCTTTCTTT.

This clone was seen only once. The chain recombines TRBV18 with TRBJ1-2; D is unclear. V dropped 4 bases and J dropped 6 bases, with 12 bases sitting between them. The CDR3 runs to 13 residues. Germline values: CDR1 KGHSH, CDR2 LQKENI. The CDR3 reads CASSLREDHGYTF. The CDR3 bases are TGTGCCAGCTCACTTAGGGAGGACCATGGCTACACCTTC.

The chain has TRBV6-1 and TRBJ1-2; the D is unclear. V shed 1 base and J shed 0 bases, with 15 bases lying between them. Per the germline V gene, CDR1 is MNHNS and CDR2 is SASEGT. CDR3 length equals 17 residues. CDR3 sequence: CASSEGQYRSPNYGYTF. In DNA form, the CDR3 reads TGTGCCAGCAGTGAAGGGCAATACCGCTCCCCTAACTATGGCTACACCTTC.

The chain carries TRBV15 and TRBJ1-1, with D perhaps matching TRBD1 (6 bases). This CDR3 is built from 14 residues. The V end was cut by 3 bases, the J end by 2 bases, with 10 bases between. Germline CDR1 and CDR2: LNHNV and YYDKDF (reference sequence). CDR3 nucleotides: TGTGCCACCAGCAGCTCAGGGGTAAACACTGAAGCTTTCTTT. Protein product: CATSSSGVNTEAFF. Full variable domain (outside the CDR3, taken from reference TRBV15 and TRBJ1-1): DAMVIQNPRYQVTQFGKPVTLSCSQTLNHNVMYWYQQKSSQAPKLLFHYYDKDFNNEADTPDNFQSRRPNTSFCFLDIRSPGLGDTAMYLCATSSSGVNTEAFFGQGTRLTVV.

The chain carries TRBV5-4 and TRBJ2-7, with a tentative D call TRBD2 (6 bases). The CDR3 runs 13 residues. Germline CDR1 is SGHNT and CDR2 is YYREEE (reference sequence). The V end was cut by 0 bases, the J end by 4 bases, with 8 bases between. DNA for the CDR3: TGTGCCAGCAGCTTGGTGGGGGGATACGAGCAGTACTTC. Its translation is CASSLVGGYEQYF. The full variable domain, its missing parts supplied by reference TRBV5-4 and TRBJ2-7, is ETGVTQSPTHLIKTRGQQVTLRCSSQSGHNTVSWYQQALGQGPQFIFQYYREEENGRGNFPPRFSGLQFPNYSSELNVNALELDDSALYLCASSLVGGYEQYFGPGTRLTVT.

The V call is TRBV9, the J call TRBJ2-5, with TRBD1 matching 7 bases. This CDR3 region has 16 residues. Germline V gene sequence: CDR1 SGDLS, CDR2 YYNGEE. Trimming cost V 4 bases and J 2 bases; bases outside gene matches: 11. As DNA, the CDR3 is TGTGCCAGCAGCCTAGGGACAGACCAACTTCAAGAGACCCAGTACTTC. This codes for CASSLGTDQLQETQYF.

CDR3 sequence reads: CASSLRASGGFYEQYF. The CDR3 DNA sequence: TGTGCCAGCAGCTTGAGGGCTAGCGGGGGGTTTTACGAGCAGTACTTC. The rearrangement joins TRBV5-4 to TRBJ2-7; TRBD2 aligns across 11 bases. In germline, CDR1 is SGHNT, CDR2 YYREEE (reference sequence). The J segment lost 4 bases and the V segment lost 1 base, leaving 7 bases of the junction unmatched. The CDR3 length is 16 residues.

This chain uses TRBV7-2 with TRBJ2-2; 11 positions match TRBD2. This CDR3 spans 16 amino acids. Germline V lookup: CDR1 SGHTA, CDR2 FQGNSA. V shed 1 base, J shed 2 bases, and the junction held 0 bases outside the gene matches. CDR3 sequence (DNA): TGTGCCAGCAGCTTAGGACTAGCGGGAAACACCGGGGAGCTGTTTTTT. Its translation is CASSLGLAGNTGELFF.

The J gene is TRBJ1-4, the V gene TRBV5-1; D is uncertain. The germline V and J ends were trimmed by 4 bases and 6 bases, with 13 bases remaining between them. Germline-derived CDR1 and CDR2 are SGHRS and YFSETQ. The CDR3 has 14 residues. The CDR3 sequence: CASSDNILDEKLFF. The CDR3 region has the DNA TGCGCCAGCAGCGACAATATTTTGGATGAAAAACTGTTTTTT.

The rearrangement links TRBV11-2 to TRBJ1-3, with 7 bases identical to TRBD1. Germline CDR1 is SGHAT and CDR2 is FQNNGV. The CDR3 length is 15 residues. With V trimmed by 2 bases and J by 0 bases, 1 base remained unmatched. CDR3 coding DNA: TGTGCCAGCAGCTTATGGACAGGCTCTGGAAACACCATATATTTT. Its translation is CASSLWTGSGNTIYF.

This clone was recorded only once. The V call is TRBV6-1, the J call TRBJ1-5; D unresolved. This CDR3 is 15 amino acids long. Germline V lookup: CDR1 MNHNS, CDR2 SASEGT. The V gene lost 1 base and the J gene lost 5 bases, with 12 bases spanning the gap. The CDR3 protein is CASSEGGGDHQPQHF. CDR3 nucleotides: TGTGCCAGCAGTGAAGGTGGCGGGGATCATCAGCCCCAGCATTTT.

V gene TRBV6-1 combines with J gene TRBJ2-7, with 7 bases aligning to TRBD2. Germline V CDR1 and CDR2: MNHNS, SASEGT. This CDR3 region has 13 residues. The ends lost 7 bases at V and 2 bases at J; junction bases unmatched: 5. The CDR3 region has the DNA TGTGCCAGCATACAGCGGGGCCCCTACGAGCAGTACTTC. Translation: CASIQRGPYEQYF.

CDR3 DNA sequence: TGTGCCTGGAGCTTGGGACAGGGGGGTTCCTACGAGCAGTACTTC. It is translated as CAWSLGQGGSYEQYF. This chain uses TRBV30 with TRBJ2-7, with 11 positions matching TRBD1. V trimming: 3 bases; J trimming: 1 base; junction bases outside the gene matches: 5. Germline CDR1 reads GTSNPN; CDR2 reads SVGIG (reference sequence). The CDR3 runs 15 residues. The complete variable domain, with remaining parts taken from reference TRBV30 and TRBJ2-7, reads SQTIHQWPATLVQPVGSPLSLECTVEGTSNPNLYWYRQAAGRGLQLLFYSVGIGQISSEVPQNLSASRPQDRQFILSSKKLLLSDSGFYLCAWSLGQGGSYEQYFGPGTRLTVT.

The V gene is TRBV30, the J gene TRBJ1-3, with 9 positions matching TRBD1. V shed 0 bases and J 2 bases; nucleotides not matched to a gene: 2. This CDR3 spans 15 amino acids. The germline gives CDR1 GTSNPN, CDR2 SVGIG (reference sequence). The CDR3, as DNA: TGTGCCTGGAGTGTCGGGGACAGGGCTGGAAACACCATATATTTT. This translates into CAWSVGDRAGNTIYF.